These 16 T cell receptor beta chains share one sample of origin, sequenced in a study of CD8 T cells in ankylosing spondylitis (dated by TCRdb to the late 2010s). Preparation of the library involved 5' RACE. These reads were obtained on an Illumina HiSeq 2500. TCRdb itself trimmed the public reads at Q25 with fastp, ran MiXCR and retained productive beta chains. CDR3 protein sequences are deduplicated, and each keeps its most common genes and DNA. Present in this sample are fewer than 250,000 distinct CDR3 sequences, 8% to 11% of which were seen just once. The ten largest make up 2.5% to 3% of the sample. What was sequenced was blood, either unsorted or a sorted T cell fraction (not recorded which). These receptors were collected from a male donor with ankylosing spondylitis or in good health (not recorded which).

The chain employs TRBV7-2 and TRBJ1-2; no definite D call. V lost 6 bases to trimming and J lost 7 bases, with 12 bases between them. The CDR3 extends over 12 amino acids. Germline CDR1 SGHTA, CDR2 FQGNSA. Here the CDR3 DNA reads TGTGCCAGCAGGTTTGCCGACCGTGGCTACACCTTC. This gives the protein CASRFADRGYTF.

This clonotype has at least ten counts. Here the CDR3 reads CASSLWDISEAFF. The DNA for the CDR3 is TGCGCCAGCAGCTTGTGGGACATATCTGAAGCTTTCTTT. The chain recombines TRBV5-1 with TRBJ1-1, with D maybe TRBD1 (6 bases). This CDR3 spans 13 amino acids. The V end lost 1 base, the J end lost 6 bases, and 10 bases lay between the germline ends. Per germline, CDR1 SGHRS and CDR2 YFSETQ.

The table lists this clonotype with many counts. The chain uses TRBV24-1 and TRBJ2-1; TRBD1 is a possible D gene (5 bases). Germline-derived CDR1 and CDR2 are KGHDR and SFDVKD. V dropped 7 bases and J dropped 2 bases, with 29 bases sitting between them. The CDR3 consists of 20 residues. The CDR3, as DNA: TGTGCCACCAGCGTGCCCCCCACTTTTCTCAGGGAAAGGCCCTACAATGAGCAGTTCTTC. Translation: CATSVPPTFLRERPYNEQFF.

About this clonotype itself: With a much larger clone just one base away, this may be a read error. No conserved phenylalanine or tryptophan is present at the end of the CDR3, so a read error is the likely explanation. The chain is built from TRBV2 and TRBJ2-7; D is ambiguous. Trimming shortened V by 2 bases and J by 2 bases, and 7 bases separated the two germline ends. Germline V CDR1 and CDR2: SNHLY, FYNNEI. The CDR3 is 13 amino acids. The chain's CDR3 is CASSETTPYEQYS. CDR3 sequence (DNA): TGTGCCAGCAGTGAAACGACCCCCTACGAGCAGTACTCC.

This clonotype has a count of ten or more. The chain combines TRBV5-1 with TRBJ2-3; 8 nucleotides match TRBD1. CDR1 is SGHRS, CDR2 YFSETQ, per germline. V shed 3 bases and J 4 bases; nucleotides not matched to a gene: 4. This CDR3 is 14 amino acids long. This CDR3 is CASSSGQGPDTQYF. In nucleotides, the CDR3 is TGCGCCAGCAGCTCCGGACAGGGCCCAGATACGCAGTATTTT.

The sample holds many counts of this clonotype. For the CDR3, the DNA is TGCGCCAGCAGGGCCCGGGACTCCTACGAGCAGTACTTC. It yields the protein CASRARDSYEQYF. V gene TRBV5-1 combines with J gene TRBJ2-7; TRBD2 might be the D (5 bases). Germline CDR1 reads SGHRS; CDR2 reads YFSETQ. The CDR3 extends over 13 amino acids. The ends were cut back, 5 bases at V and 0 bases at J, with 9 bases in the middle.

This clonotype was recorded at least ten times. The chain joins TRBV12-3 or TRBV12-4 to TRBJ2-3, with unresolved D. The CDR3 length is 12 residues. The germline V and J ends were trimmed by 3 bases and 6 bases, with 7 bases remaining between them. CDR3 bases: TGTGCCAGCAGTTTGAACTCCGATACGCAGTATTTT. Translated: CASSLNSDTQYF.

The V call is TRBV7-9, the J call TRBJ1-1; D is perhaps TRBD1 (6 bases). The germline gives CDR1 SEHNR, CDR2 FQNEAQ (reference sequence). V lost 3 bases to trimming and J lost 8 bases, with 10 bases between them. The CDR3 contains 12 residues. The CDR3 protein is CASSFRGLEAFF. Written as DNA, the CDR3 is TGTGCCAGCAGCTTTAGGGGGTTGGAAGCTTTCTTT.

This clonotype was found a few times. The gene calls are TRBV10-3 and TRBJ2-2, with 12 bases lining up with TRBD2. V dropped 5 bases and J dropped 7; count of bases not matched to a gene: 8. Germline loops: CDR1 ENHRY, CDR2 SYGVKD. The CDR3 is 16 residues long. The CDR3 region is CAISLTSGRANGELFF. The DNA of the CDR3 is TGTGCCATCAGTCTGACTAGCGGGAGAGCAAACGGGGAGCTGTTTTTT.

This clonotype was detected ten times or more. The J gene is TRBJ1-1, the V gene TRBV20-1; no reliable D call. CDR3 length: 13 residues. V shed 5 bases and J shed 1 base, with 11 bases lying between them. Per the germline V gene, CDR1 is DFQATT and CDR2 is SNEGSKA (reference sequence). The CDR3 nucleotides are TGCAGTGCTTTCCCCAGCACGAACACTGAAGCTTTCTTT. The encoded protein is CSAFPSTNTEAFF.

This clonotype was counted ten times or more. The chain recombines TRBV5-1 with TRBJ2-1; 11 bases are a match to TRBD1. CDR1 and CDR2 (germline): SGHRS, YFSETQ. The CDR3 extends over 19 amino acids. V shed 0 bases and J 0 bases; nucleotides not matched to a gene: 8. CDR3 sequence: CASSLDGQGAVSSYNEQFF. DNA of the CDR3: TGCGCCAGCAGCTTGGACGGACAGGGGGCGGTGAGCTCCTACAATGAGCAGTTCTTC.

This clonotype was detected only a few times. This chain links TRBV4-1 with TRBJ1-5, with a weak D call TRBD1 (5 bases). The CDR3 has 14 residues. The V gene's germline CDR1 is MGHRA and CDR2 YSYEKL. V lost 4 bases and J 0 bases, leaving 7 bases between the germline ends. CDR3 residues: CASSPGHSNQPQHF. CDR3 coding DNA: TGCGCCAGCAGCCCAGGGCATAGCAATCAGCCCCAGCATTTT.

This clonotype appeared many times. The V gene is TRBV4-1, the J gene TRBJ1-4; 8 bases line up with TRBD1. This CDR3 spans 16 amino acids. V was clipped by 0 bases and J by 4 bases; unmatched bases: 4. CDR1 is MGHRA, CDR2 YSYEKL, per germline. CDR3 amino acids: CASSQDQGADNEKLFF. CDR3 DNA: TGCGCCAGCAGCCAAGACCAGGGGGCGGATAATGAAAAACTGTTTTTT.

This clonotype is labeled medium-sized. The CDR3 loop reads CASSLGRGNEQFF. DNA of the CDR3: TGTGCCAGCAGTTTAGGCCGGGGCAATGAGCAGTTCTTC. The chain links TRBV12-3 or TRBV12-4 to TRBJ2-1; the D gene is possibly TRBD2 (5 bases). The ends were cut back, 1 base at V and 6 bases at J, with 7 bases in the middle. This CDR3 has 13 amino acids.

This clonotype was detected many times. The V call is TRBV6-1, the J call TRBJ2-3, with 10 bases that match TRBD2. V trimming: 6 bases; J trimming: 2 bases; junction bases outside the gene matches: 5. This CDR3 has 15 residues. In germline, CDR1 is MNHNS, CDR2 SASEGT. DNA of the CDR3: TGTGCCAGCAGGGAACTAGCGGGACCCACAGATACGCAGTATTTT. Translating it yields CASRELAGPTDTQYF.

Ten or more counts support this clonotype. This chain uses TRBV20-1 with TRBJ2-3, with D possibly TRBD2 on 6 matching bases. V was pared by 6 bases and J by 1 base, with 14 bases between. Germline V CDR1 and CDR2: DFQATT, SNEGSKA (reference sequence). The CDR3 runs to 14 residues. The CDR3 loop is CSARDFLGTDTQYF. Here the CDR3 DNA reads TGCAGTGCCCGGGACTTTTTGGGCACAGATACGCAGTATTTT.